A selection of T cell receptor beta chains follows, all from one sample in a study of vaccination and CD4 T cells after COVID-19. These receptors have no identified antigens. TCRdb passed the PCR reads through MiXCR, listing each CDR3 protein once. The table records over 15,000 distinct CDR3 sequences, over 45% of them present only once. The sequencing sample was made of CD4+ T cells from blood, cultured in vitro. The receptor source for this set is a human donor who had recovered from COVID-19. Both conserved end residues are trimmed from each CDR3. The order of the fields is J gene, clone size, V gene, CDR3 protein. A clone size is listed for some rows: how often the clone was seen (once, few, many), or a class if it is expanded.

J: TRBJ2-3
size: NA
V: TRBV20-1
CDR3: SARDKGDPTDTQY

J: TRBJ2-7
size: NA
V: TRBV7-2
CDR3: ASSLAYRGQEQY

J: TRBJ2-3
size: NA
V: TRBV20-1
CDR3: SARQGADTQY

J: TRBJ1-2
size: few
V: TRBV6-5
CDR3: ASSYPRADYGYT

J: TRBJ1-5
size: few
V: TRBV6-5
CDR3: ASSYERNQPQH

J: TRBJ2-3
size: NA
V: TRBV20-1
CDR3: SASSDSDTDTQY

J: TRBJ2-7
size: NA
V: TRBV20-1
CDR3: SASDRGGYEQY

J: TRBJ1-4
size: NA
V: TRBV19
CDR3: ASSRAEKLF

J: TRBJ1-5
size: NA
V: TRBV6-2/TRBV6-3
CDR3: ASSYTTRGGFNQPQH

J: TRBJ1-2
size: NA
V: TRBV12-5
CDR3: ASGFQGKGYT

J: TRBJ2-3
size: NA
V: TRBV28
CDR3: ASSTGTAQTDTQY

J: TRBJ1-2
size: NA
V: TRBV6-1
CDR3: ASSEVREDGYT

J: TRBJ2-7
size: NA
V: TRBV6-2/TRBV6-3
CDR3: ASRRDRNYEQY

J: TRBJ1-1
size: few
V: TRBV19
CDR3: ASSIVGKTEAF

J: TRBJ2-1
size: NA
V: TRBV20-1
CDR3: SAMLPAGGQF

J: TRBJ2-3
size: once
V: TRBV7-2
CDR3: ASSSRGDTQY

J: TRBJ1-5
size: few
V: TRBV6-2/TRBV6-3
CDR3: ASGIGGGNQPQH

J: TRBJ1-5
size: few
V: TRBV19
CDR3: ASSRTGGNQPQH

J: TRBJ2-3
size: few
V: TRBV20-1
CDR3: SARDRRRSGGTADTQY

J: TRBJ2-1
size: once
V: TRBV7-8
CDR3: ASSPLLAGGYNEQF

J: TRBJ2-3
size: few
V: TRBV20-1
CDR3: SARDPKGGDTQY

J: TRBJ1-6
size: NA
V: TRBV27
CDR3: ASRAYGTAYNSPLH

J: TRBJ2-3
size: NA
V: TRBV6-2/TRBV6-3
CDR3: ASSWKEAQY

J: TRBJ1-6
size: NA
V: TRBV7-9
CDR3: ASAPTQGVNSPLH

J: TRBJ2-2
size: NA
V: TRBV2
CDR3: ASHQSGGPNTGELF

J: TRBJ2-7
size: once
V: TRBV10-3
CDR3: AISDSGGEQY

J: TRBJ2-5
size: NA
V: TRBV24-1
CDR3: ATSDPRRVETQY

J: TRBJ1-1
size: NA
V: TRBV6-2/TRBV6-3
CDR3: ASSHPRTGMNTEAF

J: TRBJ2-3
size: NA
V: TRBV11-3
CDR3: ASSPRQGATDTQY

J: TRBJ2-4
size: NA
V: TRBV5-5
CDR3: ASSLGDRLNIQY

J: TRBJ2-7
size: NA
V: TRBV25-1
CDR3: ASRPQRPSYEQY

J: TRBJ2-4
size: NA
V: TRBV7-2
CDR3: ASSSPARLAKNIQY

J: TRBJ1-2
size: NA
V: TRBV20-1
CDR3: SARPANYGYT

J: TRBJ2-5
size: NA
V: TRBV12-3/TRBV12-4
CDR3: ASSPGRALETQY

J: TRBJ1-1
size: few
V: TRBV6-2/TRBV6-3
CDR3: ASSLDKNTEAF

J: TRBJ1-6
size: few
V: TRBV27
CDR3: ASGGRSWGSPLH

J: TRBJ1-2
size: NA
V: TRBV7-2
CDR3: ASSFGAGYGYT

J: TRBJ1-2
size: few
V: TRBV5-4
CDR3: ASSLGGSAGYT

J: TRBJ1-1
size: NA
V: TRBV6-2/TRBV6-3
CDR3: ASSHLGEAF

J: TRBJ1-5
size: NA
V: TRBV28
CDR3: ASSSSGTGFQPQH

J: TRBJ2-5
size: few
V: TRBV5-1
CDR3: ASSWRTGAQETQY

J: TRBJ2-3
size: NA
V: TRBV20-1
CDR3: SAIKRGGSVDTQY